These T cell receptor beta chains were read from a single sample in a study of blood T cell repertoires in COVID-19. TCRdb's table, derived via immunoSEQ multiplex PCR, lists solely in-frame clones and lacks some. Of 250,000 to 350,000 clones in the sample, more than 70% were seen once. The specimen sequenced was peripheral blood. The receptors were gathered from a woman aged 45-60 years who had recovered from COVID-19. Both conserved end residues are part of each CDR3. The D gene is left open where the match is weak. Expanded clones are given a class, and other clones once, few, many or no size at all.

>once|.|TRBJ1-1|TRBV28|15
CASSSIGGQNTEAFF
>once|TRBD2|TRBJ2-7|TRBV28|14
CASSLSREGWEQYF
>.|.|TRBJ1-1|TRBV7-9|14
CASSLNQGFTEAFF
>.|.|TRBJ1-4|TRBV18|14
CASSPLVSSEKLFF
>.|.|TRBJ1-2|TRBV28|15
CASKKGRGIGYGYTF
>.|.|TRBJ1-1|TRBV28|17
CASSLLVVREGYTEAFF
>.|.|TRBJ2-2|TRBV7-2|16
CASSFMGGSNTGELFF
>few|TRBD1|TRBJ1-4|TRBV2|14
CASRWTGSNEKLFF
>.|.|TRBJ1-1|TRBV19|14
CASSMGQGSTEAFF
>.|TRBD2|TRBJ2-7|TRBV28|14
CASSLGGSGHEQYF
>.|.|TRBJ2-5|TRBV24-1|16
CATSDYSTGDQETQYF
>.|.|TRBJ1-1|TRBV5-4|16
CASSGDRVLMNTEAFF
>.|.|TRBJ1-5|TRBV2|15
CASSDLRGYNQPQHF
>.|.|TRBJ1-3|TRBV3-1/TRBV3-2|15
CASSQNSVIGNTIYF
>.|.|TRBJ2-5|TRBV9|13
CASSVGAQETQYF
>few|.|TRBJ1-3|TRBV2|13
CASRARGGNTIYF
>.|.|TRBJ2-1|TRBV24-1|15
CATSDTGNGVNEQFF
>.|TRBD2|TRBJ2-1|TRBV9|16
CASSVGIGLAKNEQFF
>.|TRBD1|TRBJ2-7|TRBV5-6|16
CASSLDSGQGSYEQYF
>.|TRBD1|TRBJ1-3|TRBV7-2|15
CASSLLTGSGNTIYF